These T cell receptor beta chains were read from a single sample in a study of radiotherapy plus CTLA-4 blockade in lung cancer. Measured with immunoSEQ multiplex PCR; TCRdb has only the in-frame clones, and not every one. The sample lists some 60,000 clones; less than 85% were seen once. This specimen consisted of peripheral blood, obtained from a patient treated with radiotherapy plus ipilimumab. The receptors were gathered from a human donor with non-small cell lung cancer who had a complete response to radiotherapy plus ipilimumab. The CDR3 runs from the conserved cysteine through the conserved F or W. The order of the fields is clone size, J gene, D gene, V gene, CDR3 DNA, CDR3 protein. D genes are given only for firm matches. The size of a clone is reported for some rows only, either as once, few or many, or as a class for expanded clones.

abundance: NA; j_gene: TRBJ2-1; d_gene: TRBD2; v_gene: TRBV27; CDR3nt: TGTGCCAGCAGTAGAGGACTATCCCGCGGGAGGATTAATGAGCAGTTCTTC; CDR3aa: CASSRGLSRGRINEQFF
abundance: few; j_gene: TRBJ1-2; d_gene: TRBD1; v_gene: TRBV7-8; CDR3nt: TGTGCCAGCAGCCCTACAGGGGGCCGGTATGGCTACACCTTC; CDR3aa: CASSPTGGRYGYTF
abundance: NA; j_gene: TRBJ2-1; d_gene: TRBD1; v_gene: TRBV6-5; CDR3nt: TGTGCCAGCAGTTATGGAGACAGGGGTTTCAACAATGAGCAGTTCTTC; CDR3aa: CASSYGDRGFNNEQFF
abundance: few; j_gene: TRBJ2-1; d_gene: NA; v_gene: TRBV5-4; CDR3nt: TGTGCCAGCAGCATGGTACCCCCGGGAAGATTCAATGAGCAGTTCTTC; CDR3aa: CASSMVPPGRFNEQFF
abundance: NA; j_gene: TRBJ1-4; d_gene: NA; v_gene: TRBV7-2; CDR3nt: TGTGCCAGCAGGTCTAACAGCTACGGAAATGAAAAACTGTTTTTT; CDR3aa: CASRSNSYGNEKLFF
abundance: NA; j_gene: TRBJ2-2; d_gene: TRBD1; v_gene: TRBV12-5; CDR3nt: TGTGCTAGTGGTACCCGTCCTGACAGGGGGAGAGGGAACACCGGGGAGCTGTTTTTT; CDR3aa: CASGTRPDRGRGNTGELFF
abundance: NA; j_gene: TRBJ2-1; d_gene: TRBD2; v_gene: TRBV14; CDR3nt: TGTGCCAGCAGCCAACGGGCGCGGGAGAGGAATGAGCAGTTCTTC; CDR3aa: CASSQRARERNEQFF
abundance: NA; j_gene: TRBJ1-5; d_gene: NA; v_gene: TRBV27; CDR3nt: TGTGCCAGCAGCCGAGGACAGAGTCATCAGCCCCAGCATTTT; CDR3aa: CASSRGQSHQPQHF
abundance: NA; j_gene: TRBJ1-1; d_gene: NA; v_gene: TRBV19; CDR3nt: TGTGCCAGTAGCAGGGGAGGGAGGAACACTGAAGCTTTCTTT; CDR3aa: CASSRGGRNTEAFF
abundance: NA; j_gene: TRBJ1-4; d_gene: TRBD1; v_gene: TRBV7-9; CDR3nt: TGTGCCAGCAGCTTGACAGGGATCGGCGAAAAACTGTTTTTT; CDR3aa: CASSLTGIGEKLFF
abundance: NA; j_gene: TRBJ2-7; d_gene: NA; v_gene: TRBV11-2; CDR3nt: TGTGCCAGCAGCTACGGTGAGCGGTACGAGCAGTACTTC; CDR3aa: CASSYGERYEQYF
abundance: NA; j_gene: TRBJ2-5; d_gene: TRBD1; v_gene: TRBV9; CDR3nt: TGTGCCAGCAGCGTGCAACCGGACAGGGTTCAGACCCAGTACTTC; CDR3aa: CASSVQPDRVQTQYF
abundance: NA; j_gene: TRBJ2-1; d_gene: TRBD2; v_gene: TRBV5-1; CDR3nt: TGCGCCAGCAGCTCCGCGGGGGGGAGTTACAATGAGCAGTTCTTC; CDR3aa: CASSSAGGSYNEQFF
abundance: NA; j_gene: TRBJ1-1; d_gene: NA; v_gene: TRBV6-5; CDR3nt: TGTGCCACTACTGACATATTCACTGAAGCTTTCTTT; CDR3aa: CATTDIFTEAFF
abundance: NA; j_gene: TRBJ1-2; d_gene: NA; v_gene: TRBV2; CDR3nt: TGTGCCAGCATTAGATCCAGGAATTCTCACTATGGCTACACCTTC; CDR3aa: CASIRSRNSHYGYTF
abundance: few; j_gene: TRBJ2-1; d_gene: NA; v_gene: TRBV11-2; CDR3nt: TGTGCCAGCAGCTCGCTCCAGAGGAGCTCCTACAATGAGCAGTTCTTC; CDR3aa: CASSSLQRSSYNEQFF
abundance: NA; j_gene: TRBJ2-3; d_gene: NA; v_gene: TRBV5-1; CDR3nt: TGCGCCAGCAGCTTGGGGAGCAACGACCCCACAGATACGCAGTATTTT; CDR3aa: CASSLGSNDPTDTQYF
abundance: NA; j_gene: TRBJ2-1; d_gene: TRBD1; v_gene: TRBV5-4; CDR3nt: TGTGCCAGCAGCCCGAGACAGGGTGTCGATGAGCAGTTCTTC; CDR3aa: CASSPRQGVDEQFF
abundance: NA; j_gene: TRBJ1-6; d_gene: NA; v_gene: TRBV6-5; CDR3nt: TGTGCCAGCAGCCCAACCCCAGACAGTTTCTACCTCCACTTT; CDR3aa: CASSPTPDSFYLHF
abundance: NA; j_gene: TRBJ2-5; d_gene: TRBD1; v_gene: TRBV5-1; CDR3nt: TGCGCCAGCAAATTACAGGGGGCCGTAGGTGAGACCCAGTACTTC; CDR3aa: CASKLQGAVGETQYF
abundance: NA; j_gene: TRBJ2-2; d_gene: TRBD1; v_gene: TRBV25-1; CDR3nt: TGTGCCAGCAGTGATAAGGGACAGTACCTGTTTTTT; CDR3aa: CASSDKGQYLFF
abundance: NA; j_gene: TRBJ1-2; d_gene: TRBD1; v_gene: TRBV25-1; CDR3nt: TGTGCCAGCAGACGGCAGGGGGCCGGTGGGGGCTACACCTTC; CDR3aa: CASRRQGAGGGYTF
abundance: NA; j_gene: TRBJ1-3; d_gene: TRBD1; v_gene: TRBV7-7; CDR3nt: TGTGCTAGCAGCGCGGACAGGGGTACTGGAAACACCATATATTTT; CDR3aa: CASSADRGTGNTIYF
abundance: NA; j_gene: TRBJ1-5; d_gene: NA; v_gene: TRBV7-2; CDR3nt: TGTGCCAGCAGCCCGAACTATAGCAATCAGCCCCAGCATTTT; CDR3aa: CASSPNYSNQPQHF
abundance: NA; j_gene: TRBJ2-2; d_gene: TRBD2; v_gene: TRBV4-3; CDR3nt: TGCGCCAGCAGCCAAGGGCCACTAGCGGGAGGTTCCGGGGAGCTGTTTTTT; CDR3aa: CASSQGPLAGGSGELFF
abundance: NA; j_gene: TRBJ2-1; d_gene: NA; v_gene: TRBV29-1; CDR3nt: TGCAGCGTTGGAGGGACAACCAACAATGAGCAGTTCTTC; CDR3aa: CSVGGTTNNEQFF
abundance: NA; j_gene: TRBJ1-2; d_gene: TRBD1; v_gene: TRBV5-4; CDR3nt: TGTGCCAGCAGCTTGTCACAGGGGGCGGCTGGCTACACCTTC; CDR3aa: CASSLSQGAAGYTF
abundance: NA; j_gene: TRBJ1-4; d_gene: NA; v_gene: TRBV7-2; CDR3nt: TGTGCCAGCAGCTTAGGAACAGGGACCGCTAATGAAAAACTGTTTTTT; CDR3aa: CASSLGTGTANEKLFF
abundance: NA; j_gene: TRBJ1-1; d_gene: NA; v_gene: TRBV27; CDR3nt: TGTGCCAGCAGCTCTGGACAGAACACTGAAGCTTTCTTT; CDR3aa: CASSSGQNTEAFF
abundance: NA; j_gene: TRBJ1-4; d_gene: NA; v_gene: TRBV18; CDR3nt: TGTGCCAGCTCACCTGCAGGGGCCGTGGGTGAAAAACTGTTTTTT; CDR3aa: CASSPAGAVGEKLFF
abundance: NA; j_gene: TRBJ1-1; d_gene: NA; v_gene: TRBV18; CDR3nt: TGTGCCAGCTTACAGGGAGCGAACACTGAAGCTTTCTTT; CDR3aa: CASLQGANTEAFF
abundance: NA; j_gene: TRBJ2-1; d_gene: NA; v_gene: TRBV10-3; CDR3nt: TGTGCCATCCAACTGGAAGGGGTTGATGAGCAGTTCTTC; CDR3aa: CAIQLEGVDEQFF
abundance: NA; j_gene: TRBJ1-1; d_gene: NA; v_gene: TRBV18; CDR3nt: TGTGCCAGCTCACCAGACGGGAGGAACACTGAAGCTTTCTTT; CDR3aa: CASSPDGRNTEAFF
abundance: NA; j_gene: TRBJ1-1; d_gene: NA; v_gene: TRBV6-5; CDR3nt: TGTGCCAGCAGATTGACAGTGAAAGGGACTGAAGCTTTCTTT; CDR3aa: CASRLTVKGTEAFF
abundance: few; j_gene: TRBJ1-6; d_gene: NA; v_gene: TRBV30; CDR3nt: TGTGCCTGCCACAGGGCCTTGGGTAATTCACCCCTCCACTTT; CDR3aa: CACHRALGNSPLHF
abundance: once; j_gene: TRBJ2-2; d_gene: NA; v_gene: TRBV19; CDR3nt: TGTGCCAGTAGTATGACCGACGGGGTCTCCGGGGAGCTGTTTTTT; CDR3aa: CASSMTDGVSGELFF
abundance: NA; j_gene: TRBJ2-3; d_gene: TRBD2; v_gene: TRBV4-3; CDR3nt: TGCGCCAGCAGCCAAGACAGCGGGAGATTGACAGATACGCAGTATTTT; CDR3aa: CASSQDSGRLTDTQYF
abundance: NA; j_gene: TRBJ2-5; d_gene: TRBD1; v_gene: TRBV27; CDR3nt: TGTGCCAGCAGAATCGGGACAGGGGGCACGAAGACCCAGTACTTC; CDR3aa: CASRIGTGGTKTQYF
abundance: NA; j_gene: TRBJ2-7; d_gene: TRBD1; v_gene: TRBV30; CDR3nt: TGTGCCTGGAGTCGGGGACAGCGAGACTACGAGCAGTACTTC; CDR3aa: CAWSRGQRDYEQYF
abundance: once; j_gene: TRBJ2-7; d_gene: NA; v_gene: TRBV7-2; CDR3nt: TGTGCCAGCAGCTTCAAGGGTTTCGACAGCTTTCCCTACGAGCAGTACTTC; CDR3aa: CASSFKGFDSFPYEQYF
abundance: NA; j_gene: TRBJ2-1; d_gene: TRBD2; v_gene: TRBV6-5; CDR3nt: TGTGCCAGCAGTGCCCCTAGCGGGGGATACAATGAGCAGTTCTTC; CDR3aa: CASSAPSGGYNEQFF
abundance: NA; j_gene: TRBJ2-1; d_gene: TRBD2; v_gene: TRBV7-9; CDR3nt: TGTGCCAGCAGCTTAACTAGCGGGAGTGGAAATGAGCAGTTCTTC; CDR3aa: CASSLTSGSGNEQFF
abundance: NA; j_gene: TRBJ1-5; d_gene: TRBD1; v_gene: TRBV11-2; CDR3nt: TGTGCCAGCAGCTTCGGGACAGGGAAACAGCCCCAGCATTTT; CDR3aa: CASSFGTGKQPQHF
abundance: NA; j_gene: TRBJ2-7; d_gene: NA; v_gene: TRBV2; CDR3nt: TGTGCCAGCAGCCCCGACTACCAGGAGCAGTACTTC; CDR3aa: CASSPDYQEQYF
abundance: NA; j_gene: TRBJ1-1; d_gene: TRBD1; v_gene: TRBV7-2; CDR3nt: TGTGCCAGCAGCCCGGACAGGTCATACACTGAAGCTTTCTTT; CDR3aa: CASSPDRSYTEAFF
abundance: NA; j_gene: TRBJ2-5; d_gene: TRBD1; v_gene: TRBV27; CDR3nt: TGTGCCAGCAGTTCCCGGGACAGCCAAGAGACCCAGTACTTC; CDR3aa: CASSSRDSQETQYF
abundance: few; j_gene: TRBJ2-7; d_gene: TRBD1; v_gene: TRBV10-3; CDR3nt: TGTGCCATCAGTGAGTCTGGGACAGGAGGTCCAGTCTACGAGCAGTACTTC; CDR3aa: CAISESGTGGPVYEQYF
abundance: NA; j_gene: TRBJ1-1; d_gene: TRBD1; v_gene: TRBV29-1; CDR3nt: TGCAGCGTAGCCAGGGGGTATTCTCAGGTCACTGAAGCTTTCTTT; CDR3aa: CSVARGYSQVTEAFF
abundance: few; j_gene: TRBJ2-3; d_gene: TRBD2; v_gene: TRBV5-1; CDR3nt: TGCGCCAGCAGCTTGGTTTCGGGAGGGCCTTCAGATACGCAGTATTTT; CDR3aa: CASSLVSGGPSDTQYF
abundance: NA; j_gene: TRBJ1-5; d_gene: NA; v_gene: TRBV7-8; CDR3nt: TGTGCCAGCAGTTTTGACAGCGACCGTAATCAGCCCCAGCATTTT; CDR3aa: CASSFDSDRNQPQHF
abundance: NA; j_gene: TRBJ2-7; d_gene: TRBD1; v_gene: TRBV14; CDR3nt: TGTGCCAGCAGCCAAAGTTCGGGACAGATCGAGCAGTACTTC; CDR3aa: CASSQSSGQIEQYF
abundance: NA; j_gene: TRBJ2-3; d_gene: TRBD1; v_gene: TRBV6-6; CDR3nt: TGTGCCAGCAGTAGCCGGGACAGGGTCACAGATACGCAGTATTTT; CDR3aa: CASSSRDRVTDTQYF